These 24 T cell receptor beta chains share one sample of origin, sequenced in a study of T cell changes during pregnancy in multiple sclerosis. Assay used: immunoSEQ multiplex PCR; TCRdb lists only in-frame clones, some missing. The table has tens of thousands of clones, around 92% seen once. This specimen was CD4+ T cells from peripheral blood mononuclear cells, taken in the third trimester of pregnancy. These receptors came from a female donor with multiple sclerosis, enrolled in a pregnancy study.

The chain is built from TRBV28 and TRBJ2-5, with D maybe TRBD1 (5 bases). The CDR3 extends over 14 amino acids. CDR1 is MDHEN and CDR2 is SYDVKM in the germline V gene. V was shortened by 6 bases and J by 2 bases, with 13 bases between the two germline ends. In nucleotides, the CDR3 is TGTGCCAGCAGCTCAGGGTCGTCACAAGAGACCCAGTACTTC. Translation gives CASSSGSSQETQYF.

The chain couples TRBV25-1 to TRBJ2-5; D is unresolved. Between the trimmed V and J ends, which lost 2 bases and 5 bases, there was a span of 15 bases. The V gene's germline CDR1 is MGHDK and CDR2 SYGVNS. This CDR3 contains 15 residues. CDR3: CASSELQSFGETQYF. The CDR3 bases are TGTGCCAGCAGTGAACTACAGTCCTTTGGGGAGACCCAGTACTTC.

The chain is built from TRBV13 and TRBJ2-7, with TRBD2 matching over 10 bases. The J segment lost 3 bases and the V segment lost 8 bases, leaving 4 bases of the junction unmatched. This CDR3 is 13 amino acids long. Germline assignment: CDR1 PRHDT and CDR2 FYEKMQ (reference sequence). The DNA for the CDR3 is TGTGCCAGCCACATAGCGGGAGGCTACGAGCAGTACTTC. Its protein product is CASHIAGGYEQYF.

This rearrangement joins TRBV15 to TRBJ1-3; the D is unclear. Germline lookup yields CDR1 LNHNV and CDR2 YYDKDF (reference sequence). This CDR3 region has 14 residues. Trimming removed 0 bases from V and 4 bases from J, with 7 bases in between. As DNA, the CDR3 is TGTGCCACCAGCAGAGATCTCGTGGGAAACACCATATATTTT. As protein: CATSRDLVGNTIYF.

This chain uses TRBV10-3 with TRBJ1-3; D may be TRBD1 (5 bases). The CDR3 loop spans 15 amino acids. Trimming shortened V by 10 bases and J by 0 bases, and 16 bases separated the two germline ends. CDR1 and CDR2 from the germline V gene are ENHRY and SYGVKD. Here the CDR3 DNA reads TGTGCCACCAACCCGGGGGGGAGCTCTGGAAACACCATATATTTT. Translated, it gives CATNPGGSSGNTIYF.

Only a few counts were recorded for this clone. The genes are TRBV9 and TRBJ2-2, with 8 nucleotides matching TRBD2. Unmatched junction bases numbered 8, after V lost 0 bases and J lost 7 bases. The length of the CDR3 is 16 residues. Germline lookup yields CDR1 SGDLS and CDR2 YYNGEE. The chain's CDR3 is CASSVGSAGVDGELFF. The CDR3 DNA reads as TGTGCCAGCAGCGTAGGGTCAGCGGGAGTGGACGGGGAGCTGTTTTTT.

The chain has TRBV28 and TRBJ2-7; possible D gene TRBD2, 5 bases. The CDR3 length is 16 residues. Trimming removed 3 bases at V and 3 bases at J, with 18 bases between. The germline gives CDR1 MDHEN, CDR2 SYDVKM. The CDR3 bases are TGTGCCAGCAGTTTTAACTGGGATGCTAGCTTCTACGAGCAGTACTTC. This codes for CASSFNWDASFYEQYF.

The J gene is TRBJ2-7, the V gene TRBV29-1, with 8 bases lining up with TRBD1. The V gene's germline CDR1 is SQVTM and CDR2 ANQGSEA. V shed 7 bases and J 4 bases; nucleotides not matched to a gene: 3. The CDR3 spans 11 residues. Here the CDR3 reads CSAGDRYEQYF. Here the CDR3 DNA reads TGCAGCGCCGGGGACAGGTACGAGCAGTACTTC.

The chain uses TRBV6-5 and TRBJ2-1; 15 bases line up with TRBD2. CDR3 length equals 16 residues. The J segment lost 6 bases and the V segment lost 2 bases, leaving 2 bases of the junction unmatched. The V gene's germline CDR1 is MNHEY and CDR2 SVGAGI. The CDR3 spells CASSYRTSGRANEQFF. CDR3 coding DNA: TGTGCCAGCAGTTACAGGACTAGCGGGAGGGCCAATGAGCAGTTCTTC.

This chain joins TRBV5-1 and TRBJ2-7; D is undetermined. This CDR3 spans 11 amino acids. V gave up 4 bases and J gave up 6 bases, with 8 bases separating them. Germline V gives CDR1 SGHRS, CDR2 YFSETQ. The CDR3 reads CASSAEGEQYF. The CDR3 bases are TGCGCCAGCAGCGCGGAAGGCGAGCAGTACTTC.

The rearrangement links TRBV7-2 to TRBJ2-1, with D tentatively TRBD2 (8 bases). The length of the CDR3 is 15 residues. The ends were cut back, 1 base at V and 8 bases at J, with 15 bases in the middle. Per germline, CDR1 SGHTA and CDR2 FQGNSA. CDR3 sequence: CASSLEGASGHEQFF. CDR3 in DNA: TGTGCCAGCAGCTTAGAGGGGGCTAGCGGGCATGAGCAGTTCTTC. The full variable domain, in which reference TRBV7-2 and TRBJ2-1 provide the parts outside the CDR3, is GAGVSQSPSNKVTEKGKDVELRCDPISGHTALYWYRQSLGQGLEFLIYFQGNSAPDKSGLPSDRFSAERTGGSVSTLTIQRTQQEDSAVYLCASSLEGASGHEQFFGPGTRLTVL.

The CDR3 loop reads CASSITGQFSYEQYF. CDR3 sequence (DNA): TGTGCCAGTAGTATCACGGGACAGTTTTCGTACGAGCAGTACTTC. The gene calls are TRBV19 and TRBJ2-7, with 7 bases identical to TRBD1. The germline V gene encodes CDR1 LNHDA and CDR2 SQIVND (reference sequence). Germline trimming cut 3 bases from V and 4 bases from J; bases unmatched to any gene: 9. The CDR3 extends over 15 amino acids.

The J gene is TRBJ2-1, the V gene TRBV5-4, with 11 positions matching TRBD2. After removal of 4 bases from V and 3 bases from J, the junction contained 6 bases not matched to a gene. The germline CDR1 and CDR2 sequences are SGHNT and YYREEE (reference sequence). CDR3 length: 16 residues. The CDR3 loop is CASSPTSGKGYNEQFF. CDR3 coding DNA: TGTGCCAGCAGCCCGACTAGCGGGAAGGGCTACAATGAGCAGTTCTTC.

The chain combines TRBV7-2 with TRBJ2-3; 16 positions agree with TRBD2. Germline CDR1 SGHTA, CDR2 FQGNSA. V lost 5 bases to trimming and J lost 6 bases; unmatched junction nucleotides: 8. The CDR3 spans 17 residues. CDR3 nucleotide sequence: TGTGCCAGCAGCCCCGCCGGGACTAGCGGGAGGGCGGATACGCAGTATTTT. Translation: CASSPAGTSGRADTQYF.

The chain recombines TRBV5-4 with TRBJ2-2; 7 positions agree with TRBD2. CDR3 size: 15 residues. CDR1 and CDR2 from the germline V gene are SGHNT and YYREEE (reference sequence). V was pared by 3 bases and J by 2 bases, with 4 bases of the junction left unmatched. The CDR3 loop is CASSSASGNTGELFF. The CDR3 nucleotides read TGTGCCAGCAGCTCGGCTAGCGGAAACACCGGGGAGCTGTTTTTT.

This clone appeared once. This sequence joins TRBV21-1 and TRBJ2-7; the D segment call TRBD1 is taken from the table without a DNA check. TRBV21-1 constitutes a pseudogene. The CDR3 covers 18 residues. As DNA, the CDR3 is TGTGCCAGCAGCAAAGATAGCCCGACAGAACAAATCTCCTACGAGCAGTACTTC. Residues: CASSKDSPTEQISYEQYF.

This clone was picked up one time. This rearrangement joins TRBV6-1 to TRBJ2-7, with 9 bases aligning to TRBD1. The CDR3 has 15 residues. Unmatched junction bases numbered 8, after V lost 6 bases and J lost 2 bases. Looked up from germline, CDR1 is MNHNS and CDR2 is SASEGT. The CDR3 here is CASSLTGGGPYEQYF. In DNA form, the CDR3 reads TGTGCCAGCAGCTTGACAGGGGGGGGGCCCTACGAGCAGTACTTC.

The chain uses TRBV18 and TRBJ2-4, with D maybe TRBD2 (5 bases). V lost 3 bases and J lost 1, with 7 bases in between. Germline V gene lookup returns CDR1 KGHSH and CDR2 LQKENI. The CDR3 covers 14 residues. CDR3 sequence: CASSPRAAKNIQYF. The DNA for the CDR3 is TGTGCCAGCTCACCGAGGGCCGCCAAAAACATTCAGTACTTC.

The CDR3 DNA follows: TGTGCCAGCAGCCAGGATGTAAGCAATCAGCCCCAGCATTTT. The encoded protein is CASSQDVSNQPQHF. The chain links TRBV7-2 to TRBJ1-5, with D unclear. CDR1 is SGHTA, CDR2 FQGNSA, per germline. CDR3 length equals 14 residues. V was pared by 5 bases and J by 1 base, with 9 bases between.

The V call is TRBV9, the J call TRBJ2-1; 10 positions agree with TRBD1. The CDR3 is made up of 16 amino acids. The germline V gene has CDR1 SGDLS and CDR2 YYNGEE. Trimming took 4 bases from V and 8 from J; bases not matched to a gene: 12. CDR3 DNA: TGTGCCAGCAGCTCCCGCACCGGGACAGGGGTCGATGAGCAGTTCTTC. Encoded protein: CASSSRTGTGVDEQFF.

This chain links TRBV10-3 with TRBJ1-4; 7 nucleotides match TRBD1. V was clipped by 6 bases and J by 3 bases; unmatched bases: 4. The germline CDR1 and CDR2 sequences are ENHRY and SYGVKD. CDR3 size: 14 residues. The CDR3, as DNA: TGTGCCATCAGCGCAGGGGGATCTAATGAAAAACTGTTTTTT. Translation gives CAISAGGSNEKLFF.

This rearrangement joins TRBV7-2 to TRBJ2-5; no reliable D call. The V end lost 3 bases, the J end lost 7 bases, and 9 bases lay between the germline ends. CDR3 length: 12 residues. Per germline, CDR1 SGHTA and CDR2 FQGNSA. In DNA, the CDR3 is TGTGCCAGCAGCTTCGAGGTCGGGACCCAGTACTTC. Translated, it gives CASSFEVGTQYF.

Worth noting for this clone: Being one base from a much bigger clone, this may be a read error. V usage is TRBV4-2 and J usage is TRBJ1-3; weak D call: TRBD1 (5 bases). The V gene lost 0 bases and the J gene lost 9 bases, with 18 bases spanning the gap. The CDR3 contains 16 residues. From germline, CDR1 is LGHNA and CDR2 YNFKEQ. The DNA for the CDR3 is TGTGCCAGCAGCCAAGATTTTCAGGGAGGGGAAAGCACCATATATTTT. As protein: CASSQDFQGGESTIYF.

This clone came up once. The chain links TRBV28 to TRBJ1-2; D gene ambiguous. Germline V gene sequence: CDR1 MDHEN, CDR2 SYDVKM. This CDR3 spans 13 amino acids. V was clipped by 2 bases and J by 2 bases, with 6 bases between them. CDR3 DNA sequence: TGTGCCAGCAGTTTAATCAGGAACTATGGCTACACCTTC. It specifies CASSLIRNYGYTF.